One sample yielded the 26 T cell receptor beta chains listed below, sequenced in a study of T cells in Graves' hyperthyroidism and ophthalmopathy. Regions amplified from RNA transcripts were the TCR beta CDR3 regions. HTBI primers were the set used in a first-round RT-PCR of the TCR CDR3. TCRdb called the multiplex PCR reads again in MiXCR, with one record for every CDR3 protein. The profile shows 250,000 to 300,000 distinct CDR3 sequences, around 19% of them singletons. The sample taken for sequencing was blood. These TCRs come from a man in his fifties or sixties with Graves' ophthalmopathy.

The CDR3, as DNA: TGTGCCAGCAGTGAGAACAGAGCAGATACGCAGTATTTT. It codes for CASSENRADTQYF. The gene calls are TRBV2 and TRBJ2-3; no reliable D call. The V gene's germline CDR1 is SNHLY and CDR2 FYNNEI. Trimming left V 3 bases short and J 4 bases short, with 8 bases between. The CDR3 consists of 13 residues.

The table lists this clonotype with many counts. The chain's CDR3 is CASSDTYEQYF. CDR3 DNA sequence: TGTGCCAGCAGTGACACCTACGAGCAGTACTTC. The gene calls are TRBV6-1 and TRBJ2-7; the D is unclear. The CDR3 is 11 residues long. Between the trimmed V and J ends, which lost 3 bases and 2 bases, there was a span of 2 bases. Germline V gene lookup returns CDR1 MNHNS and CDR2 SASEGT.

This clonotype was detected only a few times. The J gene is TRBJ2-5, the V gene TRBV4-1, with 8 bases that match TRBD1. Per the germline V gene, CDR1 is MGHRA and CDR2 is YSYEKL. The V gene end was trimmed by 0 bases and the J gene end by 5 bases; junction bases not matched to a gene: 14. The CDR3 extends over 18 amino acids. CDR3 bases: TGCGCCAGCAGCCAAGATCCGGACAGGGCGGAATCGGGGGAGACCCAGTACTTC. It codes for CASSQDPDRAESGETQYF.

The V and J genes are TRBV20-1 and TRBJ2-3; TRBD1 agrees at 7 bases. Trimming took 5 bases from V and 2 from J; bases not matched to a gene: 10. The CDR3 has 15 amino acids. Germline-derived CDR1 and CDR2 are DFQATT and SNEGSKA (reference sequence). The CDR3 spells CSAHNRGHLTDTQYF. The CDR3 DNA reads as TGCAGTGCTCACAACAGGGGCCATCTCACAGATACGCAGTATTTT.

The chain's CDR3 is CASRPGRATDTQYF. The CDR3 DNA is TGTGCCAGCAGGCCTGGCAGGGCCACAGATACGCAGTATTTT. The V call is TRBV6-1, the J call TRBJ2-3, with TRBD1 as a possible D gene (5 bases). V was clipped by 6 bases and J by 2 bases, with 12 bases between them. Germline CDR1 is MNHNS and CDR2 is SASEGT. The CDR3 length is 14 residues.

The rearrangement links TRBV14 to TRBJ2-3; weak D call: TRBD2 (5 bases). Per germline, CDR1 SGHDN and CDR2 FVKESK. CDR3 size: 16 residues. Trimming took off 3 bases at V and 2 bases at J, with 15 bases between the two ends. The CDR3: CASSHRRADVTDTQYF. CDR3 coding DNA: TGTGCCAGCAGCCATCGGCGGGCGGATGTCACAGATACGCAGTATTTT.

This clonotype was seen at least ten times. The genes are TRBV7-8 and TRBJ2-3; 7 nucleotides agree with TRBD2. V dropped 5 bases and J dropped 0; count of bases not matched to a gene: 5. The CDR3 runs to 15 residues. Per the germline V gene, CDR1 is SGHVS and CDR2 is FQNEAQ. The CDR3 DNA reads as TGTGCCAGCAGCCCGCTAGCGGTTAGCACAGATACGCAGTATTTT. Encoded protein: CASSPLAVSTDTQYF.

CDR3 region: CASSSGPEKLFF. The DNA for the CDR3 is TGTGCCAGCAGTTCAGGGCCCGAAAAACTGTTTTTT. This chain uses TRBV25-1 with TRBJ1-4; D perhaps matches TRBD1 (5 bases). Germline V gene data show CDR1 as MGHDK and CDR2 as SYGVNS. Trimming removed 5 bases at V and 8 bases at J, with 9 bases between. The CDR3 length is 12 residues.

This clonotype was seen a handful of times. The chain combines TRBV24-1 with TRBJ1-5, with D possibly TRBD1 on 5 matching bases. Trimming left V 4 bases short and J 10 bases short, with 10 bases between. The germline CDR1 and CDR2 sequences are KGHDR and SFDVKD. The CDR3 is 12 amino acids. CDR3 amino acids: CATSDPGGPQHF. In DNA, the CDR3 is TGTGCCACCAGTGACCCGGGGGGACCCCAGCATTTT.

The chain joins TRBV5-6 to TRBJ2-6; the D call may be TRBD1 or TRBD2 (5 bases each). Germline CDR1 and CDR2: SGHDT and YYEEEE. Deletions cut 5 bases from V and 4 bases from J, with 13 bases between. The CDR3 totals 15 residues. CDR3 amino acids: CASSPGADGANVLTF. The CDR3 nucleotides are TGTGCCAGCAGTCCCGGGGCGGACGGGGCCAACGTCCTGACTTTC. The full variable domain, rest sourced from reference TRBV5-6 and TRBJ2-6, is DAGVTQSPTHLIKTRGQQVTLRCSPKSGHDTVSWYQQALGQGPQFIFQYYEEEERQRGNFPDRFSGHQFPNYSSELNVNALLLGDSALYLCASSPGADGANVLTFGAGSRLTVL.

As regards this clonotype: At one boundary the junction diverges from the germline segment, which might be a read error. V gene TRBV14 combines with J gene TRBJ2-7; no firm D call. Germline CDR1 reads SGHDN; CDR2 reads FVKESK. The CDR3 length is 11 residues. The CDR3 nucleotides are TGTGCCGGCAGCCAAGCATACGAGCAGTACTTC. The encoded protein is CAGSQAYEQYF.

The chain employs TRBV2 and TRBJ2-7; TRBD2 aligns across 11 bases. The J segment lost 0 bases and the V segment lost 4 bases, leaving 14 bases of the junction unmatched. CDR3 length: 19 amino acids. Germline V lookup: CDR1 SNHLY, CDR2 FYNNEI. The CDR3 reads CASSVVTGVSGRVSYEQYF. The CDR3 DNA follows: TGTGCCAGCAGTGTAGTGACAGGCGTTAGCGGGAGGGTCTCCTACGAGCAGTACTTC.

The chain employs TRBV7-6 and TRBJ2-3, with 7 bases aligning to TRBD2. The CDR3 consists of 18 residues. V lost 0 bases to trimming and J lost 5 bases; unmatched junction nucleotides: 14. Germline CDR1 and CDR2: SGHVS and FNYEAQ. CDR3 nucleotides: TGTGCCAGCAGCTTAGCCGTTTCCCTTGCTCCGGGGGGAGATACGCAGTATTTT. It is translated as CASSLAVSLAPGGDTQYF.

The CDR3 sequence is CASSGRTSGGGYEQYF. The CDR3 DNA reads TGTGCCAGCAGCGGACGGACTAGCGGAGGAGGCTACGAGCAGTACTTC. This sequence joins TRBV7-2 and TRBJ2-7; 10 nucleotides agree with TRBD2. With 5 bases clipped from V and 3 bases from J, the junction kept 10 bases outside the gene matches. Germline V gives CDR1 SGHTA, CDR2 FQGNSA. The CDR3 length is 16 residues.

This clonotype was picked up many times. The CDR3 bases are TGTGCCAGCAGTACCCCTAGCACAGATACGCAGTATTTT. This encodes CASSTPSTDTQYF. This chain links TRBV6-2 or TRBV6-3 with TRBJ2-3; D not certain. The V gene's germline CDR1 is MNHEY and CDR2 SVGEGT. The V and J ends lost 5 bases and 0 bases respectively, with 6 bases between them. The CDR3 extends over 13 amino acids.

V gene TRBV7-2 combines with J gene TRBJ1-2; D gene uncertain. The CDR3 length is 14 residues. Per the germline V gene, CDR1 is SGHTA and CDR2 is FQGNSA. The germline V and J ends were trimmed by 5 bases and 7 bases, with 17 bases remaining between them. The CDR3 DNA reads as TGTGCCAGCAGCCCCGGGCCCCGGACGGGTGGCTACACCTTC. It is translated as CASSPGPRTGGYTF.

There are many counts of this clonotype. The chain links TRBV30 to TRBJ2-7; D is perhaps TRBD2 (6 bases). V was shortened by 7 bases and J by 4 bases, with 14 bases between the two germline ends. The CDR3 extends over 12 amino acids. Germline CDR1 and CDR2: GTSNPN and SVGIG (reference sequence). The CDR3 DNA follows: TGTGCCTTTGGGGGGACTTTATACGAGCAGTACTTC. It yields the protein CAFGGTLYEQYF.

This clonotype was detected only a few times. The CDR3 reads CASSYEDRGDNQPQHF. The DNA for the CDR3 is TGTGCCAGTAGTTACGAAGACAGGGGGGACAATCAGCCCCAGCATTTT. The chain employs TRBV19 and TRBJ1-5; 9 nucleotides line up with TRBD1. V was clipped by 5 bases and J by 3 bases; unmatched bases: 8. The length of the CDR3 is 16 residues. Germline lookup yields CDR1 LNHDA and CDR2 SQIVND (reference sequence).

This clonotype was observed at least ten times. The gene calls are TRBV5-1 and TRBJ2-1; TRBD2 matches at 12 bases. In germline, CDR1 is SGHRS, CDR2 YFSETQ. The CDR3 covers 17 residues. With 0 bases clipped from V and 3 bases from J, the junction kept 4 bases outside the gene matches. This chain's CDR3 is CASSLGLAGALYNEQFF. The CDR3, as DNA: TGCGCCAGCAGCTTGGGACTAGCGGGAGCACTCTACAATGAGCAGTTCTTC.

The V and J genes are TRBV9 and TRBJ2-3; D is uncertain. V lost 6 bases, J lost 6 bases, and 11 bases lay in between. The CDR3 totals 12 residues. Germline V gives CDR1 SGDLS, CDR2 YYNGEE. CDR3 region: CASNSRVDTQYF. The DNA of the CDR3 is TGTGCCAGCAACTCCCGGGTGGATACGCAGTATTTT. The full variable domain, its missing parts supplied by reference TRBV9 and TRBJ2-3, is DSGVTQTPKHLITATGQRVTLRCSPRSGDLSVYWYQQSLDQGLQFLIQYYNGEERAKGNILERFSAQQFPDLHSELNLSSLELGDSALYFCASNSRVDTQYFGPGTRLTVL.

V gene TRBV30 combines with J gene TRBJ1-2; D unclear. CDR1 and CDR2 (germline): GTSNPN, SVGIG (reference sequence). The CDR3 extends over 14 amino acids. The V gene lost 0 bases and the J gene lost 4 bases, with 12 bases spanning the gap. The chain's CDR3 is CAWSVDNGSYGYTF. The CDR3 DNA reads TGTGCCTGGAGTGTAGATAACGGATCCTATGGCTACACCTTC.

The chain recombines TRBV20-1 with TRBJ2-7; 10 nucleotides match TRBD2. CDR1 is DFQATT and CDR2 is SNEGSKA in the germline V gene (reference sequence). The CDR3 spans 15 residues. V trimming: 1 base; J trimming: 4 bases; junction bases outside the gene matches: 7. The DNA of the CDR3 is TGCAGTGCTAGAGCCGCGGCTAGCGGGAGATACGAGCAGTACTTC. Translating it yields CSARAAASGRYEQYF.

Note on this clonotype: This may be a read error, as it is one base from a much larger clone. This chain connects TRBV6-1 to TRBJ1-2; D gene uncertain. Deletions cut 6 bases from V and 7 bases from J, with 15 bases between. CDR1 is MNHNS, CDR2 SASEGT, per germline. The CDR3 contains 13 residues. This CDR3 is CASSAGPARGYTF. CDR3 bases: TGTGCCAGCAGCGCGGGCCCGGCTCGTGGCTACACCTTC.

The genes are TRBV7-8 and TRBJ2-1; 8 bases are shared with TRBD1. V shed 1 base, J shed 8 bases, and the junction held 4 bases outside the gene matches. Germline values: CDR1 SGHVS, CDR2 FQNEAQ. This CDR3 is 14 amino acids long. In DNA, the CDR3 is TGTGCCAGCAGCTTAGGGACAGGGATCGATGAGCAGTTCTTC. Protein product: CASSLGTGIDEQFF.

Worth noting for this clonotype: A much larger clone is a single base away; this may be a read error. It is likely a read error, because the conserved phenylalanine at the end of the CDR3 is missing. V and J are TRBV6-5 and TRBJ1-1; TRBD1 agrees at 8 bases. V was pared by 2 bases and J by 1 base, with 3 bases of the junction left unmatched. The CDR3 has 15 residues. CDR1 and CDR2 from the germline V gene are MNHEY and SVGAGI. CDR3 nucleotide sequence: TGTGCCAGCAGTTACCAGGGACAGGCGAACACTGAAGCTTTCTCT. It specifies CASSYQGQANTEAFS.

This clonotype was seen many times. This rearrangement joins TRBV7-3 to TRBJ2-7; 7 positions match TRBD1. CDR1 is SGHTA, CDR2 FQGTGA, per germline. Trimming removed 5 bases from V and 1 base from J; junction bases left unmatched: 8. The CDR3 loop spans 15 amino acids. The CDR3 DNA reads TGTGCCAGCAGCCTAAACCCGGGACAGTCCTACGAGCAGTACTTC. Translated, it gives CASSLNPGQSYEQYF. Filled out from reference TRBV7-3 and TRBJ2-7, the complete variable domain reads GAGVSQTPSNKVTEKGKYVELRCDPISGHTALYWYRQSLGQGPEFLIYFQGTGAADDSGLPNDRFFAVRPEGSVSTLKIQRTERGDSAVYLCASSLNPGQSYEQYFGPGTRLTVT.